Below, 23 T cell receptor beta chains from the same sample are listed, as sequenced in a study of blood T cell repertoires in COVID-19. The method was immunoSEQ multiplex PCR; TCRdb's version includes in-frame clones alone and lacks a portion of them. The table includes 250,000 to 400,000 clones, 88% detected once. Source material: peripheral blood. The receptor set was obtained from a woman in her twenties or thirties with COVID-19, enrolled during active disease.

This clone occurred a few times. This chain uses TRBV6-2 or TRBV6-3 with TRBJ1-2; the D is unclear. Trimming pared 5 bases from V and 3 bases from J, leaving 10 bases between. Germline-derived CDR1 and CDR2 are MNHEY and SVGEGT. The CDR3 sequence is 13 residues long. CDR3 in amino acids: CASSNGRYYGYTF. The CDR3 bases are TGTGCCAGCAGTAACGGGAGGTACTATGGCTACACCTTC.

The rearrangement links TRBV29-1 to TRBJ2-2, with 10 bases fitting TRBD1. In germline, CDR1 is SQVTM, CDR2 ANQGSEA. The CDR3 runs 14 residues. The V gene end was trimmed by 6 bases and the J gene end by 5 bases; junction bases not matched to a gene: 6. The CDR3 bases are TGCAGCGTCCTACCGGGACAGGGGACCGGGGAGCTGTTTTTT. Protein product: CSVLPGQGTGELFF.

This clone was observed a few times. The chain employs TRBV4-2 and TRBJ2-1; D unresolved. The CDR3 is 16 amino acids. Germline loops: CDR1 LGHNA, CDR2 YNFKEQ. With 0 bases removed from V and 0 bases from J, the gap between germline ends came to 9 bases. This CDR3 reads CASSQDPSSSYNEQFF. The DNA of the CDR3 is TGTGCCAGCAGCCAAGACCCCTCGAGCTCCTACAATGAGCAGTTCTTC.

Note on this clone: Other DNA sequences in this specimen translate into the identical CDR3. This chain links TRBV9 with TRBJ1-4; a possible D gene is TRBD1 (5 bases). V lost 2 bases and J 0 bases, leaving 8 bases between the germline ends. The CDR3 extends over 15 amino acids. The germline CDR1 and CDR2 sequences are SGDLS and YYNGEE. The CDR3 DNA reads TGTGCCAGCAGCGTTGGGGGGGCAACTAATGAAAAACTGTTTTTT. This codes for CASSVGGATNEKLFF. Using reference TRBV9 and TRBJ1-4 for the parts outside the CDR3, the full variable domain is DSGVTQTPKHLITATGQRVTLRCSPRSGDLSVYWYQQSLDQGLQFLIQYYNGEERAKGNILERFSAQQFPDLHSELNLSSLELGDSALYFCASSVGGATNEKLFFGSGTQLSVL.

The J gene is TRBJ1-3, the V gene TRBV6-1; a possible D gene is TRBD1 (6 bases). V lost 2 bases to trimming and J lost 4 bases, with 12 bases between them. This CDR3 is built from 15 residues. Germline V gene lookup returns CDR1 MNHNS and CDR2 SASEGT. The CDR3 spells CASSEWDTEGNTIYF. As DNA, the CDR3 is TGTGCCAGCAGTGAATGGGACACCGAGGGAAACACCATATATTTT.

This clone has a handful of counts. The gene calls are TRBV11-3 and TRBJ1-6, with D hard to call. CDR1 is SGHNT and CDR2 is YENEEA in the germline V gene. The CDR3 sequence is 13 residues long. Between the trimmed V and J ends, which lost 1 base and 9 bases, there was a span of 7 bases. Here the CDR3 DNA reads TGTGCCAGCAGCTTAGTCCCAGTTTCACCCCTCCACTTT. It yields the protein CASSLVPVSPLHF.

This chain connects TRBV27 to TRBJ2-5, with 12 bases fitting TRBD1. The CDR3 has 19 residues. Germline V gene data show CDR1 as MNHEY and CDR2 as SMNVEV (reference sequence). V was clipped by 2 bases and J by 4 bases; unmatched bases: 14. In DNA form, the CDR3 reads TGTGCCAGCAGTTTAAAGTCCGGGACAGGGGGCGCGTGGGCAGAGACCCAGTACTTC. It translates to CASSLKSGTGGAWAETQYF.

V gene TRBV5-1 combines with J gene TRBJ2-5, with unresolved D. The CDR3 is 13 amino acids. Trimming cost V 0 bases and J 4 bases, with 7 bases left between them. CDR1 and CDR2 (germline): SGHRS, YFSETQ. CDR3 DNA: TGCGCCAGCAGCTTGGGGGCTCTAGAGACCCAGTACTTC. Amino acid sequence: CASSLGALETQYF.

On this clone itself: The identical CDR3 is also encoded by other nucleotide sequences in the sample. This sequence joins TRBV4-1 and TRBJ1-4; the match to TRBD1 covers 7 bases. V shed 4 bases, J shed 3 bases, and the junction held 5 bases outside the gene matches. The CDR3 consists of 15 residues. Germline V gene data show CDR1 as MGHRA and CDR2 as YSYEKL. The chain's CDR3 is CASSPTGTANEKLFF. For the CDR3, the DNA is TGCGCCAGCAGCCCCACCGGGACAGCTAATGAAAAACTGTTTTTT.

This chain links TRBV11-2 with TRBJ1-6; 8 bases map to TRBD1. CDR1 SGHAT and CDR2 FQNNGV come from the germline V gene. This CDR3 contains 15 residues. The trim removed 5 bases at V and 7 bases at J, leaving 7 bases unmatched. The chain's CDR3 is CASSPWTGNNSPLHF. The CDR3 DNA follows: TGTGCCAGCAGCCCTTGGACAGGGAACAATTCACCCCTCCACTTT. Variable domain in full (rest from reference TRBV11-2 and TRBJ1-6): EAGVAQSPRYKIIEKRQSVAFWCNPISGHATLYWYQQILGQGPKLLIQFQNNGVVDDSQLPKDRFSAERLKGVDSTLKIQPAKLEDSAVYLCASSPWTGNNSPLHFGNGTRLTVT.

The chain combines TRBV30 with TRBJ1-2, with 7 bases aligning to TRBD1. Unmatched junction bases numbered 8, after V lost 3 bases and J lost 4 bases. Germline CDR1 and CDR2: GTSNPN and SVGIG (reference sequence). This CDR3 contains 14 residues. Written as DNA, the CDR3 is TGTGCCTGGAGAGAAGGGGGCCACGGCTATGGCTACACCTTC. Translated: CAWREGGHGYGYTF.

The rearrangement links TRBV29-1 to TRBJ1-2, with 9 bases fitting TRBD1. CDR3 size: 14 residues. After removal of 6 bases from V and 3 bases from J, the junction contained 8 bases not matched to a gene. Germline CDR1 is SQVTM and CDR2 is ANQGSEA. CDR3 DNA: TGCAGCGTGACACCGGGACAGGGTGACTATGGCTACACCTTC. The encoded protein is CSVTPGQGDYGYTF. The full variable domain, rest sourced from reference TRBV29-1 and TRBJ1-2, is SAVISQKPSRDICQRGTSLTIQCQVDSQVTMMFWYRQQPGQSLTLIATANQGSEATYESGFVIDKFPISRPNLTFSTLTVSNMSPEDSSIYLCSVTPGQGDYGYTFGSGTRLTVV.

This clone was recorded a few times. V is TRBV29-1 and J is TRBJ1-2; D perhaps matches TRBD1 (6 bases). Germline CDR1 SQVTM, CDR2 ANQGSEA. Between the trimmed V and J ends, which lost 3 bases and 3 bases, there was a span of 11 bases. This CDR3 contains 13 residues. CDR3 coding DNA: TGCAGCGTTGAGCATGGACAGTACTATGGCTACACCTTC. Its protein product is CSVEHGQYYGYTF.

V gene TRBV6-4 combines with J gene TRBJ2-2; D is ambiguous. Germline V gives CDR1 MRHNA, CDR2 SNTAGT. V was clipped by 4 bases and J by 7 bases, with 19 bases between them. The length of the CDR3 is 16 residues. The CDR3 loop reads CASSGGPPGGIGELFF. The CDR3 DNA sequence: TGTGCCAGCAGTGGAGGCCCTCCCGGTGGTATCGGGGAGCTGTTTTTT.

This clone was seen once. The chain links TRBV14 to TRBJ2-7, with 8 nucleotides matching TRBD2. The germline CDR1 and CDR2 sequences are SGHDN and FVKESK. The CDR3 is 14 amino acids. V lost 4 bases and J lost 3; bases outside the gene matches: 5. As DNA, the CDR3 is TGTGCCAGCAGCCGAGACAGCGGGGGCTACGAGCAGTACTTC. Translated, it gives CASSRDSGGYEQYF. The full variable domain, completed using reference TRBV14 and TRBJ2-7, is EAGVTQFPSHSVIEKGQTVTLRCDPISGHDNLYWYRRVMGKEIKFLLHFVKESKQDESGMPNNRFLAERTGGTYSTLKVQPAELEDSGVYFCASSRDSGGYEQYFGPGTRLTVT.

This clone occurred once. The chain links TRBV5-5 to TRBJ1-1; D is uncertain. V lost 0 bases, J lost 1 base, and 10 bases lay in between. Germline V CDR1 and CDR2: SGHKS, YYEKEE (reference sequence). The CDR3 has 15 residues. The CDR3 region has the DNA TGTGCCAGCAGCTTGGTCGAGGGAGGGAACACTGAAGCTTTCTTT. Encoded protein: CASSLVEGGNTEAFF. Full variable domain (missing parts from reference TRBV5-5 and TRBJ1-1): DAGVTQSPTHLIKTRGQQVTLRCSPISGHKSVSWYQQVLGQGPQFIFQYYEKEERGRGNFPDRFSARQFPNYSSELNVNALLLGDSALYLCASSLVEGGNTEAFFGQGTRLTVV.

V usage is TRBV5-1 and J usage is TRBJ1-1, with D possibly matching TRBD1 (6 bases). V lost 1 base and J 1 base, leaving 17 bases between the germline ends. Germline-derived CDR1 and CDR2 are SGHRS and YFSETQ. The CDR3 spans 17 residues. The CDR3 spells CASSLFGDLGANTEAFF. The CDR3 DNA reads TGCGCCAGCAGCTTGTTCGGGGATCTGGGGGCGAACACTGAAGCTTTCTTT.

V and J are TRBV10-3 and TRBJ1-1, with TRBD1 matching 7 bases. The germline gives CDR1 ENHRY, CDR2 SYGVKD. This CDR3 is 18 amino acids long. Germline trimming cut 6 bases from V and 0 bases from J; bases unmatched to any gene: 16. In DNA, the CDR3 is TGTGCCATCAGGGCCCTGGGACAGAAGGGGGGAATGAACACTGAAGCTTTCTTT. It codes for CAIRALGQKGGMNTEAFF.

The rearrangement uses TRBV9 and TRBJ2-3; 9 nucleotides match TRBD2. Unmatched junction bases numbered 2, after V lost 0 bases and J lost 0 bases. Germline CDR1 and CDR2: SGDLS and YYNGEE. The CDR3 covers 16 residues. CDR3 residues: CASSVALAGSTDTQYF. CDR3 sequence (DNA): TGTGCCAGCAGCGTAGCCCTAGCGGGGAGCACAGATACGCAGTATTTT. Full variable domain (missing parts from reference TRBV9 and TRBJ2-3): DSGVTQTPKHLITATGQRVTLRCSPRSGDLSVYWYQQSLDQGLQFLIQYYNGEERAKGNILERFSAQQFPDLHSELNLSSLELGDSALYFCASSVALAGSTDTQYFGPGTRLTVL.

The chain employs TRBV19 and TRBJ1-5, with 10 bases that match TRBD1. The CDR3 contains 16 residues. V gave up 5 bases and J gave up 6 bases; unmatched junction bases: 10. The germline CDR1 and CDR2 sequences are LNHDA and SQIVND (reference sequence). The CDR3 bases are TGTGCCAGTAGTGTCGCCGGGACAGGGGCGGGTCAGCCCCAGCATTTT. It encodes CASSVAGTGAGQPQHF.

The V gene is TRBV4-3, the J gene TRBJ1-2, with a weak D call TRBD1 (6 bases). Trimming stripped 4 bases from V and 7 bases from J, with 13 bases between. CDR3 length: 13 amino acids. Germline lookup yields CDR1 LGHNA and CDR2 YSLEER. CDR3 in amino acids: CASSPTGLGGYTF. The DNA of the CDR3 is TGCGCCAGCAGCCCAACAGGGCTTGGTGGCTACACCTTC.

CDR3 sequence (DNA): TGTGCCAGCAGTTTAGACAGGGGGACTGAAGCTTTCTTT. It codes for CASSLDRGTEAFF. The chain joins TRBV12-3 or TRBV12-4 to TRBJ1-1; 8 bases map to TRBD1. This CDR3 is built from 13 residues. V trimming: 1 base; J trimming: 5 bases; junction bases outside the gene matches: 0.

The gene calls are TRBV4-2 and TRBJ2-1, with 8 bases matching TRBD2. The CDR3 extends over 16 amino acids. In germline, CDR1 is LGHNA, CDR2 YNFKEQ. V gave up 4 bases and J gave up 6 bases; unmatched junction bases: 11. CDR3 sequence: CASSRTGGVAGNEQFF. The CDR3 DNA sequence: TGTGCCAGCAGCCGGACCGGGGGGGTAGCGGGCAATGAGCAGTTCTTC.